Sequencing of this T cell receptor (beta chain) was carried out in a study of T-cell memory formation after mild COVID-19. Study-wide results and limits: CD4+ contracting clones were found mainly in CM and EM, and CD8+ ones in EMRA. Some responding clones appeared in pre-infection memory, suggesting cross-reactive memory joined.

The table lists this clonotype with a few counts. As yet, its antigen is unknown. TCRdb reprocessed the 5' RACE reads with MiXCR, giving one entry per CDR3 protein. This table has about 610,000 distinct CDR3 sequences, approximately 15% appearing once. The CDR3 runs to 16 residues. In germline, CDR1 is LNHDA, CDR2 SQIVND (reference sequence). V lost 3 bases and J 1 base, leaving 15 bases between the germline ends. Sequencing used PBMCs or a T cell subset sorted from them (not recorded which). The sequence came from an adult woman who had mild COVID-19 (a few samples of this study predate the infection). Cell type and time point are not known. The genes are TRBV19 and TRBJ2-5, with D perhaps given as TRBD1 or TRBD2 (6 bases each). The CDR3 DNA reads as TGTGCCAGTAGTATGGGTTCGAGGGGGGCCCAAGAGACCCAGTACTTC. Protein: CASSMGSRGAQETQYF.